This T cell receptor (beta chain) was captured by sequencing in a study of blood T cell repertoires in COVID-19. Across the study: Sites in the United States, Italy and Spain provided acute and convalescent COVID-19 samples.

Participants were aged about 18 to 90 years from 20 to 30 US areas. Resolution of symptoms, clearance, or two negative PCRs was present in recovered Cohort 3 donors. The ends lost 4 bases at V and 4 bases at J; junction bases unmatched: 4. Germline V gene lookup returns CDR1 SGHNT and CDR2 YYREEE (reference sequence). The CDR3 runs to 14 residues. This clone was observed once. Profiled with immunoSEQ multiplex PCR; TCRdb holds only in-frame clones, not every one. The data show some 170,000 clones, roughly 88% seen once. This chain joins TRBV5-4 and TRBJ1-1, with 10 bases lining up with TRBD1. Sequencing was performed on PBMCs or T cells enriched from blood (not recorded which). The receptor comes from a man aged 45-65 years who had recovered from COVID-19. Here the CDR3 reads CASSRDRGPTEAFF. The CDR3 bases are TGTGCCAGCAGCCGGGACAGGGGACCCACTGAAGCTTTCTTT.